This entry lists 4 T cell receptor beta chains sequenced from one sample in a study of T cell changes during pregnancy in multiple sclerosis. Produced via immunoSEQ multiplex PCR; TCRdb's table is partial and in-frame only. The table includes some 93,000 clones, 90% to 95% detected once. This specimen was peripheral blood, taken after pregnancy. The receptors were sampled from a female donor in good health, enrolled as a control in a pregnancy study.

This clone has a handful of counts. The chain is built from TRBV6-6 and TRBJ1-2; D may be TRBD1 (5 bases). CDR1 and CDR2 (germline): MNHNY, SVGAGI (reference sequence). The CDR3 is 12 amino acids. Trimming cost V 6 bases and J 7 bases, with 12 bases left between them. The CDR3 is CASSNQGSGYTF. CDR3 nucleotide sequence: TGTGCCAGCAGCAACCAGGGAAGTGGCTACACCTTC.

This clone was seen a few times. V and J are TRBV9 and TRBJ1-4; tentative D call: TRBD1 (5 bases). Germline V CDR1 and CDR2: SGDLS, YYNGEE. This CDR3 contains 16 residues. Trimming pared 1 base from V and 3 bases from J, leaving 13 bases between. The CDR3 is CASSVTPGGANEKLFF. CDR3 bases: TGTGCCAGCAGCGTAACACCGGGGGGGGCTAATGAAAAACTGTTTTTT. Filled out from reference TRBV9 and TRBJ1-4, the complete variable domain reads DSGVTQTPKHLITATGQRVTLRCSPRSGDLSVYWYQQSLDQGLQFLIQYYNGEERAKGNILERFSAQQFPDLHSELNLSSLELGDSALYFCASSVTPGGANEKLFFGSGTQLSVL.

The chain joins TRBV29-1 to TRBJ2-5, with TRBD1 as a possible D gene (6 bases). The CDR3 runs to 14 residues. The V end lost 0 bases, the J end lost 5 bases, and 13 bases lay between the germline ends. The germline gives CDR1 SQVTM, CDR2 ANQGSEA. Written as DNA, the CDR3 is TGCAGCGTTGAAGAACCCAGGGGTCATGAGACCCAGTACTTC. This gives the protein CSVEEPRGHETQYF.

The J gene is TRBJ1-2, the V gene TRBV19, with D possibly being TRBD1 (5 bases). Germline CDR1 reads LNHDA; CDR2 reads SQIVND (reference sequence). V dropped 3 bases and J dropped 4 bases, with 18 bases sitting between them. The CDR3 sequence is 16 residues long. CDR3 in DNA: TGTGCCAGTAGTATTTCCGGGGGAATCCTTGGCTATGGCTACACCTTC. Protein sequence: CASSISGGILGYGYTF.